The clone carrying this TCR beta chain showed up just a few times. The sample comes from a study of identical twins. TCRdb ran MiXCR on the 5' RACE reads and lists one entry per CDR3 protein. The table has 700,000 to 950,000 distinct CDR3 sequences, approximately 13% seen once. The CDR3 contains 17 residues. Germline CDR1 is SGHDT and CDR2 is YYEEEE. Trimming cost V 0 bases and J 3 bases; bases outside gene matches: 8. The same data also contributed to another study, on yellow fever vaccine responses in identical twins.

The sequencing sample was made of PBMCs. The rearrangement uses TRBV5-6 and TRBJ1-3, with TRBD1 identical over 8 bases. The TCR was taken from a woman aged 18-35 years in good health. CDR3 sequence: CASSLVPGGADGNTIYF. As DNA, the CDR3 is TGTGCCAGCAGCTTGGTCCCAGGGGGCGCGGATGGAAACACCATATATTTT.